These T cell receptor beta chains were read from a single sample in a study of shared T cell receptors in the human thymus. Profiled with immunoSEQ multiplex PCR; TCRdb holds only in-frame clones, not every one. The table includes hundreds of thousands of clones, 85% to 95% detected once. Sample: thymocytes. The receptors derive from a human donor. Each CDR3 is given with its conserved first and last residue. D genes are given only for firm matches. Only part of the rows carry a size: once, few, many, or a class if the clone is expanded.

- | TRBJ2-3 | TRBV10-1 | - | CASSVQRDQSTDTQYF | TGCGCCAGCAGTGTTCAACGGGACCAAAGCACAGATACGCAGTATTTT
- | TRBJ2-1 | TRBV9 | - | CASSELRGNEQFF | TGTGCCAGCAGCGAACTCCGGGGGAATGAGCAGTTCTTC
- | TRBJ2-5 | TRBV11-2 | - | CASTGVGETQYF | TGTGCCAGCACGGGGGTGGGGGAGACCCAGTACTTC
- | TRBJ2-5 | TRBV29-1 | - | CSVARITLGSQETQYF | TGCAGCGTTGCCCGGATAACCTTGGGGTCCCAAGAGACCCAGTACTTC
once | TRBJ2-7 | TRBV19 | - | CASTGISPYEQYF | TGTGCCAGTACGGGGATATCTCCCTACGAGCAGTACTTC
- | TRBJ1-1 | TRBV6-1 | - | CASTRRGGPNTEAFF | TGTGCCAGCACCCGAAGGGGGGGCCCGAATACTGAAGCTTTCTTT
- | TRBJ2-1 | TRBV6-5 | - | CASFGGHSYNEQFF | TGTGCCAGCTTTGGGGGACACTCCTACAATGAGCAGTTCTTC
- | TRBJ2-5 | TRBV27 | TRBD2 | CASSPAGKETQYF | TGTGCCAGCAGTCCAGCGGGAAAAGAGACCCAGTACTTC
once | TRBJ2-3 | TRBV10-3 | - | CAILRAPREYF | TGTGCCATCTTAAGAGCGCCACGGGAGTATTTT
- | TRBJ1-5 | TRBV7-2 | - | CASSLVSLQGCQPQHF | TGTGCCAGCAGCTTAGTATCACTACAGGGTTGCCAGCCCCAGCATTTT
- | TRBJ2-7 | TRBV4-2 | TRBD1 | CASSQFRVLRDRGAYEQYF | TGTGCCAGCAGCCAATTTCGGGTTTTGAGGGACAGGGGGGCCTACGAGCAGTACTTC
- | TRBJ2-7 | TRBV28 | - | CASSPGPEQYF | TGTGCCAGCAGTCCAGGGCCCGAGCAGTACTTC
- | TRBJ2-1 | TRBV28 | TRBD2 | CASSFPPPFGTNYNEQFF | TGTGCCAGCAGTTTTCCCCCTCCTTTCGGGACTAATTACAATGAGCAGTTCTTC
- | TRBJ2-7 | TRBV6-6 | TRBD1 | CASSGQGASYEQYF | TGTGCCAGCAGCGGACAGGGGGCTTCCTACGAGCAGTACTTC
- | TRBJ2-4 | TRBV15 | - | CATSRYRVSPKNIQYF | TGTGCCACCAGCAGATACAGGGTATCCCCCAAAAACATTCAGTACTTC
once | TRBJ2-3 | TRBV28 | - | CASSLAWGLTDTQYF | TGTGCCAGCAGTCTCGCGTGGGGACTCACAGATACGCAGTATTTT
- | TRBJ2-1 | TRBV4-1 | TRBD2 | CASSQREFPQREIESHEQFF | TGCGCCAGCAGCCAAAGAGAGTTCCCACAGCGGGAGATTGAAAGCCATGAGCAGTTCTTC
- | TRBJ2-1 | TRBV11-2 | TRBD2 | CASSFASGSYNEQFF | TGTGCCAGCAGCTTTGCTAGCGGGTCCTACAATGAGCAGTTCTTC